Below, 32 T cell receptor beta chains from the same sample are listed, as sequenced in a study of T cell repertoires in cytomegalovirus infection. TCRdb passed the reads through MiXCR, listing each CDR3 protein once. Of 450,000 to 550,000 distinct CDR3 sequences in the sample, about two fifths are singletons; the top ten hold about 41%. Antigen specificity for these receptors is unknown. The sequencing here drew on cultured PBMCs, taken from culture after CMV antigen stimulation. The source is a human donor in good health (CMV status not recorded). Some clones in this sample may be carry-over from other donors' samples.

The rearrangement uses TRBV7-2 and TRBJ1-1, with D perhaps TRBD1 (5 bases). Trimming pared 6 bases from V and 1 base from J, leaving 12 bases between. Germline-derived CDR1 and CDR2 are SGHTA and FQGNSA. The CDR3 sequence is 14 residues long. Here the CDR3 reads CASSIARENTEAFF. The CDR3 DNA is TGTGCCAGCAGTATAGCCAGGGAGAACACTGAAGCTTTCTTT.

The CDR3 protein is CASSSLAGGPSYNEQFF. The DNA for the CDR3 is TGTGCCAGCAGTTCTTTAGCGGGGGGGCCTTCCTACAATGAGCAGTTCTTC. The V and J genes are TRBV6-2 or TRBV6-3 and TRBJ2-1, with 11 bases fitting TRBD2. This CDR3 contains 17 residues. Trimming removed 4 bases from V and 1 base from J; junction bases left unmatched: 6. CDR1 MNHEY and CDR2 SVGEGT come from the germline V gene.

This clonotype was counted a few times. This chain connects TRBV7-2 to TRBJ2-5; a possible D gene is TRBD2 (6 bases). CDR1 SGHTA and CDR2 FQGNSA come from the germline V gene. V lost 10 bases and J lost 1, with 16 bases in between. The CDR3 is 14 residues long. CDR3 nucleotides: TGTGCCACCCAGGTTACCGGGAGCCAAGAGACCCAGTACTTC. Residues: CATQVTGSQETQYF.

The CDR3, as DNA: TGTGCCAGCAGCTTAGTCGGGACAGGGGAGTGGTACGAGCAGTACTTC. It codes for CASSLVGTGEWYEQYF. The J gene is TRBJ2-7, the V gene TRBV7-2; the match to TRBD1 covers 10 bases. The CDR3 loop spans 16 amino acids. The J segment lost 4 bases and the V segment lost 1 base, leaving 7 bases of the junction unmatched. CDR1 is SGHTA, CDR2 FQGNSA, per germline.

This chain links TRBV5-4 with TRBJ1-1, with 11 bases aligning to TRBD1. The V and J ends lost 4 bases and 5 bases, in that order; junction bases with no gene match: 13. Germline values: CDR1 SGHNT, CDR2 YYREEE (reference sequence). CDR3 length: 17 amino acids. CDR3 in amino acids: CASSAAGGDRGRTEAFF. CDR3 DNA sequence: TGTGCCAGCAGCGCCGCGGGCGGGGACAGGGGGAGGACTGAAGCTTTCTTT.

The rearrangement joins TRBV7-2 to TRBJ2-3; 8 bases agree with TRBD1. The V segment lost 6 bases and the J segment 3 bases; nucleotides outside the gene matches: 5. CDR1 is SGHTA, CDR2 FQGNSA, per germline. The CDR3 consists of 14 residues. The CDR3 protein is CASSQDRETDTQYF. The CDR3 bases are TGTGCCAGCAGTCAGGACAGGGAAACAGATACGCAGTATTTT.

The CDR3: CASSLWGGAPNIQYF. In nucleotides, the CDR3 is TGTGCCAGCAGCTTATGGGGGGGGGCCCCAAACATTCAGTACTTC. The V call is TRBV7-2, the J call TRBJ2-4; tentative D call: TRBD2 (7 bases). The CDR3 consists of 15 residues. Trimming cost V 2 bases and J 6 bases, with 14 bases left between them. Germline CDR1 reads SGHTA; CDR2 reads FQGNSA.

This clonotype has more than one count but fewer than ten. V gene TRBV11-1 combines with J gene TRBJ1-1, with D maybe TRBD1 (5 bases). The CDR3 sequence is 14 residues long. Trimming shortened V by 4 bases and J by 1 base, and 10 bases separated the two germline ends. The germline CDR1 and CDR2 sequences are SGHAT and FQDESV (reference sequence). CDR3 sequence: CASSSKTENTEAFF. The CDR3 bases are TGTGCCAGCAGCTCTAAGACAGAGAACACTGAAGCTTTCTTT.

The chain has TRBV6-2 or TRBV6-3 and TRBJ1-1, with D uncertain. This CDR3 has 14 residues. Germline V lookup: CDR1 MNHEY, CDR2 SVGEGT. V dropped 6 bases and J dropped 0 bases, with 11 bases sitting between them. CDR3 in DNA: TGTGCCAGCAGCTCCGGACGGGTGAACACTGAAGCTTTCTTT. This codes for CASSSGRVNTEAFF.

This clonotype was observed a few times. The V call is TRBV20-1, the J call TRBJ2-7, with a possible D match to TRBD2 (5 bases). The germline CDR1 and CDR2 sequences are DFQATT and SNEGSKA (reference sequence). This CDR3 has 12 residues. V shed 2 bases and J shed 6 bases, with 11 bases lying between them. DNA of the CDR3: TGCAGTGCTAGATCGGGGAACCGCGAGCAGTACTTC. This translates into CSARSGNREQYF.

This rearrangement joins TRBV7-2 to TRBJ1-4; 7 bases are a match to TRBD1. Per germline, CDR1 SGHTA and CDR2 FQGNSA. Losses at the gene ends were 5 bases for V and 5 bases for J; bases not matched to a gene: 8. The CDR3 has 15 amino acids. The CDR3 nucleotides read TGTGCCAGCAGCCCGCCAGGGACAGCGAATGAAAAACTGTTTTTT. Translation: CASSPPGTANEKLFF.

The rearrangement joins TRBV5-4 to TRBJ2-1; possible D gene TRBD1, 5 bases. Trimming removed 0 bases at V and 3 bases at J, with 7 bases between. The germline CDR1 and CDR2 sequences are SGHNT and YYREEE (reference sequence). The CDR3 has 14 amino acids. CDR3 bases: TGTGCCAGCAGCTTGGGACAGAACTACAATGAGCAGTTCTTC. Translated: CASSLGQNYNEQFF.

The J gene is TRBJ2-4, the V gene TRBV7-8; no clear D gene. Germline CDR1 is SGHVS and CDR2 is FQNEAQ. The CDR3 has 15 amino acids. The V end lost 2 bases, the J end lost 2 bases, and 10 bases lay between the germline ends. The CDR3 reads CASSLNRGTKNIQYF. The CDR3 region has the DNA TGTGCCAGCAGCTTAAACCGCGGAACCAAAAACATTCAGTACTTC.

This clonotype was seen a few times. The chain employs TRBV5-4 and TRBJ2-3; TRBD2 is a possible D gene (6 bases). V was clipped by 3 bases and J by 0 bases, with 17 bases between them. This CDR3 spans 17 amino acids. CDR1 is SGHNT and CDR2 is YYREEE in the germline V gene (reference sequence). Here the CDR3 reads CASSSPPGLSSTDTQYF. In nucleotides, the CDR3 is TGTGCCAGCAGCTCACCCCCGGGACTGTCTAGCACAGATACGCAGTATTTT.

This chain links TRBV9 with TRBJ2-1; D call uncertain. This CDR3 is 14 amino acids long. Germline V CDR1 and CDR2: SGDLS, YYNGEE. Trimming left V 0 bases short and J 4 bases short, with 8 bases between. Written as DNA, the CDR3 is TGTGCCAGCAGCGTAGCGCTCGAATACAATGAGCAGTTCTTC. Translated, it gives CASSVALEYNEQFF.

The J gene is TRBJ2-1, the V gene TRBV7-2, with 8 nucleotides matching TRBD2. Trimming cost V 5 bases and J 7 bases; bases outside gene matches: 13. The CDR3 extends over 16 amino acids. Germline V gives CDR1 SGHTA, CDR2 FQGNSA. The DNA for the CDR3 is TGTGCCAGCAGCCCCTTTGGATCGGGAGGGACTAATGAGCAGTTCTTC. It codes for CASSPFGSGGTNEQFF.

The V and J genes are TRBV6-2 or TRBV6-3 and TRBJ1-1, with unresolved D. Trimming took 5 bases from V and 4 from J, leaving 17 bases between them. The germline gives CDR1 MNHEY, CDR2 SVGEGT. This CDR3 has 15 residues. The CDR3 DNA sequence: TGTGCCAGCAGTGAATCCCGGTATCTGAGCACTGAAGCTTTCTTT. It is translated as CASSESRYLSTEAFF.

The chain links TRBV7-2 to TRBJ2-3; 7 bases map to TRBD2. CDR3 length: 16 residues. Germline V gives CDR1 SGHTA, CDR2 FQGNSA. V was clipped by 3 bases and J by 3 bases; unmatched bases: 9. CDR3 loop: CASSFLGGGQTDTQYF. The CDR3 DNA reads TGTGCCAGCAGCTTCCTGGGGGGGGGTCAGACAGATACGCAGTATTTT.

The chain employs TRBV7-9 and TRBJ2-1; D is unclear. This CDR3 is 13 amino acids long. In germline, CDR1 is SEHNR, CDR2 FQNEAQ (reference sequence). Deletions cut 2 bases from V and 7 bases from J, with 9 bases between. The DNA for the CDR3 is TGTGCCAGCAGCTTACCAGTGGGAAATGAGCAGTTCTTC. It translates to CASSLPVGNEQFF.

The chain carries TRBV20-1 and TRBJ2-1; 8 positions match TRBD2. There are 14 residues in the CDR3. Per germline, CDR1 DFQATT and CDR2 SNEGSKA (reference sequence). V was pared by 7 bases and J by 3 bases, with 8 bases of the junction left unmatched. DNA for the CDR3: TGCAGTGTCCGACTAGCGATCGACTACAATGAGCAGTTCTTC. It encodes CSVRLAIDYNEQFF.

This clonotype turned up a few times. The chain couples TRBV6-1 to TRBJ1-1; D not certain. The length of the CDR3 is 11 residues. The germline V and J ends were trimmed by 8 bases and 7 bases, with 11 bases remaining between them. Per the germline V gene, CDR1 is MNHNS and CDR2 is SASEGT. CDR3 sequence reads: CASSVGYEAFF. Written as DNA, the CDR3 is TGTGCCAGCTCGGTTGGATATGAAGCTTTCTTT.

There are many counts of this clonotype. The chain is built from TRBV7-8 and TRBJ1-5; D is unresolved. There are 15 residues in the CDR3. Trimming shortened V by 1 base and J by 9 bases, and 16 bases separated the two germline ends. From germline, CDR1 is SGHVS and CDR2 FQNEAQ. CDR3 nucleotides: TGTGCCAGCAGCTTAGATATAGGGTATAGGTGGCCCCAGCATTTT. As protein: CASSLDIGYRWPQHF. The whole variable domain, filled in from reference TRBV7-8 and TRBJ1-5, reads GAGVSQSPRYKVAKRGQDVALRCDPISGHVSLFWYQQALGQGPEFLTYFQNEAQLDKSGLPSDRFFAERPEGSVSTLKIQRTQQEDSAVYLCASSLDIGYRWPQHFGDGTRLSIL.

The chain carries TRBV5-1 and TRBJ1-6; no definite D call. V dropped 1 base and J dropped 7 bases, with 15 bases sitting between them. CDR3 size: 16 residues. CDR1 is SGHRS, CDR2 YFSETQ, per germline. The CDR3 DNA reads TGCGCCAGCAGCTTGTGGTCGGGCATTAAAAATTCACCCCTCCACTTT. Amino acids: CASSLWSGIKNSPLHF.

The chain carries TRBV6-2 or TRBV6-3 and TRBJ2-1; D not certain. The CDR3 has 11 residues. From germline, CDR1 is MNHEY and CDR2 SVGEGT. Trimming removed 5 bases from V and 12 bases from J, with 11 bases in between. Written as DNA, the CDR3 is TGTGCCAGCAGTGACCCAGGCCGGCAGTTCTTC. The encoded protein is CASSDPGRQFF.

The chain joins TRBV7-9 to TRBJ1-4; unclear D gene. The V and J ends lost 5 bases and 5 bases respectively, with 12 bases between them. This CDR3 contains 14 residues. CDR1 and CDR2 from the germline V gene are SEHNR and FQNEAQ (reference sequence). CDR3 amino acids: CASSLQASNEKLFF. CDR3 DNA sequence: TGTGCCAGCAGCCTCCAGGCCTCCAATGAAAAACTGTTTTTT.

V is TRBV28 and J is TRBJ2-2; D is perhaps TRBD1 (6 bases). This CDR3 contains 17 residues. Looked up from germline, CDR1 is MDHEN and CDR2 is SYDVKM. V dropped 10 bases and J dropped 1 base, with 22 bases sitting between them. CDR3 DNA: TGTGCCACCAAAACCCGAATATGGGGGCAGAACACCGGGGAGCTGTTTTTT. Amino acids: CATKTRIWGQNTGELFF.

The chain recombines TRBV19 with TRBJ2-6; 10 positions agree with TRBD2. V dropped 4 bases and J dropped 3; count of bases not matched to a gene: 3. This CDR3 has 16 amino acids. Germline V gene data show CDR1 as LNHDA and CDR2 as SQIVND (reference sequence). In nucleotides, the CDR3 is TGTGCCAGTAGTACGGGACTAGCGATTGGGGCCAACGTCCTGACTTTC. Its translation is CASSTGLAIGANVLTF.

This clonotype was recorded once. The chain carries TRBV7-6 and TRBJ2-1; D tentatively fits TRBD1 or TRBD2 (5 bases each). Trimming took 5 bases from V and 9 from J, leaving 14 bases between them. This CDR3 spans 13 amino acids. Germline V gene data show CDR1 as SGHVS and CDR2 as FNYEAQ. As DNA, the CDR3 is TGTGCCAGCAGCCCCTGGTGGGGGACTGAGCAGTTCTTC. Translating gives CASSPWWGTEQFF.

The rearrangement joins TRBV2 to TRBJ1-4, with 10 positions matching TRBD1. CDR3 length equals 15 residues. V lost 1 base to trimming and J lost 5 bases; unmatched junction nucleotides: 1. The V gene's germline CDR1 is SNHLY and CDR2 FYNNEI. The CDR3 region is CASSEEGQGNEKLFF. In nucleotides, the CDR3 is TGTGCCAGCAGTGAAGAGGGACAGGGGAATGAAAAACTGTTTTTT. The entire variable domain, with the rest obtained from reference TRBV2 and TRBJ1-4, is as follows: EPEVTQTPSHQVTQMGQEVILRCVPISNHLYFYWYRQILGQKVEFLVSFYNNEISEKSEIFDDQFSVERPDGSNFTLKIRSTKLEDSAMYFCASSEEGQGNEKLFFGSGTQLSVL.

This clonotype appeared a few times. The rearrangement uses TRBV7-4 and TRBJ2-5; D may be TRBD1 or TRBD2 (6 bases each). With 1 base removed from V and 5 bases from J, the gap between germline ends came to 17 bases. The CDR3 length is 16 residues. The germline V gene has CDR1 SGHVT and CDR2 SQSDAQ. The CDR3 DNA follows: TGTGCCAGCAGCTTAGGGGAACAGGGAGGATACGAGACCCAGTACTTC. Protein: CASSLGEQGGYETQYF. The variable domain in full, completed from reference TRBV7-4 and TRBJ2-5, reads GAGVSQSPRYKVAKRGRDVALRCDSISGHVTLYWYRQTLGQGSEVLTYSQSDAQRDKSGRPSGRFSAERPERSVSTLKIQRTEQGDSAVYLCASSLGEQGGYETQYFGPGTRLLVL.

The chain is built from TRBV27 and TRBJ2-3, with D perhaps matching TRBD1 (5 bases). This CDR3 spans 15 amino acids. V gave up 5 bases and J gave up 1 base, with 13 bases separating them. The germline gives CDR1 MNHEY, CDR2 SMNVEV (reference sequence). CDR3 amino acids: CASSDGALGTDTQYF. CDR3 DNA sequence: TGTGCCAGCAGTGATGGGGCGCTGGGCACAGATACGCAGTATTTT.

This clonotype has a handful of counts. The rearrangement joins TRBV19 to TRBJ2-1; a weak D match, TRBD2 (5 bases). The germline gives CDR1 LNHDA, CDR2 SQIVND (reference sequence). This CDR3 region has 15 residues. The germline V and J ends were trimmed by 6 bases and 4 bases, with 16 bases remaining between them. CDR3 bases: TGTGCCAGTAGCTCTTGGGGAGCCCGGTACAATGAGCAGTTCTTC. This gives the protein CASSSWGARYNEQFF.